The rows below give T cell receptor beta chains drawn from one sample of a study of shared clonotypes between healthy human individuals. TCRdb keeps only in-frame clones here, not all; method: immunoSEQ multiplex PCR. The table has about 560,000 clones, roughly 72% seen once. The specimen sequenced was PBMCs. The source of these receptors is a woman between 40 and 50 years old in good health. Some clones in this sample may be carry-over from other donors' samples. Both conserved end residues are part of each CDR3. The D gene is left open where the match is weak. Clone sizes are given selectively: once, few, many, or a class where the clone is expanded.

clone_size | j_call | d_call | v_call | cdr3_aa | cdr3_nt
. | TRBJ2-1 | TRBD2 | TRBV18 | CASSPRQGLAGYNEQFF | TGTGCCAGCTCACCCCGTCAGGGACTAGCGGGGTACAATGAGCAGTTCTTC
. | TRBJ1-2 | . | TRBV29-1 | CSASGEIAGYTF | TGCAGCGCATCGGGAGAAATCGCTGGCTACACCTTC
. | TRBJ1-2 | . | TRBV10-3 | CAISGQEGVYGYTF | TGTGCCATCAGTGGCCAGGAGGGGGTCTATGGCTACACCTTC
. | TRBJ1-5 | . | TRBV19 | CASNWVAGNQPQHF | TGTGCCAGTAACTGGGTAGCGGGCAATCAGCCCCAGCATTTT
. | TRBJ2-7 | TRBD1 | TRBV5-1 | CASSAATGTYEQYF | TGCGCCAGCAGCGCGGCGACAGGGACCTACGAGCAGTACTTC
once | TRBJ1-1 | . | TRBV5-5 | CASSPATMNTEAFF | TGTGCCAGCAGCCCGGCCACGATGAACACTGAAGCTTTCTTT
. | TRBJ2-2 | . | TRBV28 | CASSLESTGELFF | TGTGCCAGCAGTTTAGAGAGTACCGGGGAGCTGTTTTTT
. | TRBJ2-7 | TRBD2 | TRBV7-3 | CASSSTGLEDEQYF | TGTGCCAGCAGCTCCACGGGACTAGAAGACGAGCAGTACTTC
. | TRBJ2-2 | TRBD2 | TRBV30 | CAWGLAGGGAGELFF | TGTGCCTGGGGACTAGCGGGCGGAGGTGCCGGGGAGCTGTTTTTT
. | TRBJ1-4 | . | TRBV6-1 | CASSVRSGVANEKLFF | TGTGCCAGCAGTGTGCGGTCGGGTGTGGCTAATGAAAAACTGTTTTTT
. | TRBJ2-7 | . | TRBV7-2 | CASSLDPTSREQYF | TGTGCCAGCAGCTTAGATCCAACTAGCAGGGAGCAGTACTTC
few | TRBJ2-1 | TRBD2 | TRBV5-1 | CASSLGLAGVDEQFF | TGCGCCAGCAGCTTGGGACTAGCGGGAGTGGATGAGCAGTTCTTC
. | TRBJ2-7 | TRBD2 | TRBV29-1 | CSAESGSSYEQYF | TGCAGCGCTGAGAGCGGGAGCTCCTACGAGCAGTACTTC
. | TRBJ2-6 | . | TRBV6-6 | CASSPGWANVLTF | TGTGCCAGCAGTCCTGGCTGGGCCAACGTCCTGACTTTC
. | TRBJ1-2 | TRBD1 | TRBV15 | CATSSGGTGDLGGYTF | TGTGCCACCAGCAGCGGCGGGACAGGGGATTTAGGTGGCTACACCTTC
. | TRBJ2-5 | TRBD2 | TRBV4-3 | CASSQDRASGALGETQYF | TGCGCCAGCAGCCAAGATCGCGCTAGCGGGGCCCTCGGGGAGACCCAGTACTTC
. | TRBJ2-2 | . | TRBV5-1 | CASSSNTNTGELFF | TGCGCCAGCAGCTCAAACACGAACACCGGGGAGCTGTTTTTT
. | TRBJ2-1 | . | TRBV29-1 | CSVGSGDNEQFF | TGCAGCGTTGGGTCCGGGGACAATGAGCAGTTCTTC
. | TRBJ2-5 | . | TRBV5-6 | CASSPRDLAETQYF | TGTGCCAGCAGCCCCAGGGACCTGGCGGAGACCCAGTACTTC
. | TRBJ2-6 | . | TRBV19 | CASSIGGSGANVLTF | TGTGCCAGTAGTATAGGGGGCTCTGGGGCCAACGTCCTGACTTTC
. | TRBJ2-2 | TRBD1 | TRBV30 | CAWRRTGGAGELFF | TGTGCCTGGAGACGGACAGGGGGGGCCGGGGAGCTGTTTTTT
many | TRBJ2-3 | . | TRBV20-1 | CSASYPDTQYF | TGCAGTGCTAGTTATCCAGATACGCAGTATTTT
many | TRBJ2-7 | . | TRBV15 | CATSSWDQTYEQYF | TGTGCCACCAGCAGTTGGGACCAAACCTACGAGCAGTACTTC
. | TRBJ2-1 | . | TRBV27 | CASSFYGGTFTYNEQFF | TGTGCCAGCAGTTTTTACGGCGGGACATTCACTTACAATGAGCAGTTCTTC
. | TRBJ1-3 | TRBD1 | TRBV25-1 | CASSETTGRRSGNTIYF | TGTGCCAGCAGTGAAACGACAGGGCGCCGCTCTGGAAACACCATATATTTT
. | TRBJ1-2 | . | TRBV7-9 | CASSLEQWNNLWEGYTF | TGTGCCAGCAGCTTAGAACAGTGGAACAACCTCTGGGAAGGCTACACCTTC
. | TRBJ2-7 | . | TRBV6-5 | CASNSAFYEQYF | TGTGCCAGCAACAGCGCTTTCTACGAGCAGTACTTC
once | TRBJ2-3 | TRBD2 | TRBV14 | CASSQELAGGPTDTQYF | TGTGCCAGCAGCCAAGAATTGGCGGGAGGGCCTACAGATACGCAGTATTTT
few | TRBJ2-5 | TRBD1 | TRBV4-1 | CASRRTGSKETQYF | TGCGCCAGCAGAAGGACAGGGTCGAAAGAGACCCAGTACTTC
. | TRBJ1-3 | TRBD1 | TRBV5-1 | CASSLGGDRVGNTIYF | TGCGCCAGCAGCTTGGGAGGTGACAGGGTTGGAAACACCATATATTTT
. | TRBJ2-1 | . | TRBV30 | CAWRGHEQFF | TGTGCCTGGAGGGGTCATGAGCAGTTCTTC
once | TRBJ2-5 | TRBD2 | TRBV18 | CASSPLLAGGETQYF | TGTGCCAGCTCACCCCTATTAGCGGGAGGGGAGACCCAGTACTTC
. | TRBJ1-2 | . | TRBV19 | CASSIERNYGYTF | TGTGCCAGTAGTATAGAACGCAACTATGGCTACACCTTC
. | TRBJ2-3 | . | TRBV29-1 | CSVESPLYSTDTQYF | TGCAGCGTTGAATCCCCACTATATAGCACAGATACGCAGTATTTT
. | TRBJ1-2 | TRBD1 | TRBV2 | CASSEAQVGTVRSYGYTF | TGTGCCAGCAGTGAAGCGCAGGTCGGGACAGTCCGATCCTATGGCTACACCTTC
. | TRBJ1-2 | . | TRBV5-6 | CASSSTGGNYGYTF | TGTGCCAGCAGCTCGACAGGAGGAAACTATGGCTACACCTTC
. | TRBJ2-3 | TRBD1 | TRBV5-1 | CASSPGQGGTDTQYF | TGCGCCAGCAGCCCGGGACAGGGTGGCACAGATACGCAGTATTTT
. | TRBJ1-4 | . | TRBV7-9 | CASSLMGAKNEKLFF | TGTGCCAGCAGCTTAATGGGGGCGAAGAACGAAAAACTGTTTTTT
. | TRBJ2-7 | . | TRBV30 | CAWGGDSYEQYF | TGTGCCTGGGGGGGCGACTCCTACGAGCAGTACTTC
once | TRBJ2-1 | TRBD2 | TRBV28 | CASTGLAGVEESERYEQFF | TGTGCCAGCACCGGACTAGCGGGAGTAGAGGAGTCTGAGAGGTATGAGCAGTTCTTC
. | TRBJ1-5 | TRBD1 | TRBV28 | CASSLLPGTGGNQPQHF | TGTGCCAGCAGTTTGCTCCCCGGGACAGGGGGCAATCAGCCCCAGCATTTT
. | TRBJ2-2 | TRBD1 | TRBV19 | CASSPGQGTGELFF | TGTGCCAGTAGCCCGGGACAGGGCACCGGGGAGCTGTTTTTT
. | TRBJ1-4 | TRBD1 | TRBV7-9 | CASSLGGTAEKLFF | TGTGCCAGCAGCTTAGGCGGGACAGCCGAAAAACTGTTTTTT
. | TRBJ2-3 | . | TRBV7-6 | CASSSGTPDTQYF | TGTGCCAGCAGCTCCGGGACCCCAGATACGCAGTATTTT
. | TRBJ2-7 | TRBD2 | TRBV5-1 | CASSLVGRLARGQYF | TGCGCCAGCAGCTTGGTTGGGCGACTAGCGAGGGGGCAGTACTTC
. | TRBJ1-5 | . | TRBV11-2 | CASRTTRRIYSNQPQHF | TGTGCCAGCAGAACTACCCGGAGGATCTATAGCAATCAGCCCCAGCATTTT
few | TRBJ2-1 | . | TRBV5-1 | CASSLEGRTQTDEQFF | TGCGCCAGCAGCTTGGAGGGGAGGACCCAGACCGATGAGCAGTTCTTC
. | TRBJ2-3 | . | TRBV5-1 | CASSLGAKGDTQYF | TGCGCCAGCTCCCTGGGGGCTAAGGGGGATACGCAGTATTTT
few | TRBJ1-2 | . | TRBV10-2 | CASSENGVRGYTF | TGCGCCAGCAGTGAGAATGGGGTGCGGGGCTACACCTTC
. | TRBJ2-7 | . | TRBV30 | CAWSSGYEQYF | TGTGCCTGGAGTTCTGGGTACGAGCAGTACTTC
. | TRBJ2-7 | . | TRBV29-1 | CSVGVSRYEQYF | TGCAGCGTTGGCGTCTCCAGATACGAGCAGTACTTC
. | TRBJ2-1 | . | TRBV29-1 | CSVGPLRASGNEQFF | TGCAGCGTTGGGCCTCTGAGGGCCTCTGGCAATGAGCAGTTCTTC
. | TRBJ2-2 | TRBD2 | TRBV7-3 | CASSSTELAGVGELFF | TGTGCCAGCAGCTCGACGGAACTAGCGGGAGTAGGGGAGCTGTTTTTT
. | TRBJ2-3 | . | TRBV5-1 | CATTDGDTQYF | TGCGCCACCACAGACGGGGATACGCAGTATTTT
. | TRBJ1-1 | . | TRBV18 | CASSQGVGDTEAFF | TGTGCCAGCTCGCAGGGAGTAGGGGACACTGAAGCTTTCTTT
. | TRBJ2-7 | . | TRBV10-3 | CAISVGSDLYEQYF | TGTGCCATCAGTGTAGGTTCGGACCTCTACGAGCAGTACTTC
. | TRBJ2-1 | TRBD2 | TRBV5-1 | CASSPSTGRGGYNEQFF | TGCGCCAGCAGCCCCTCAACCGGGAGGGGAGGGTACAATGAGCAGTTCTTC
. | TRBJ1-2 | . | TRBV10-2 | CASSESGQYYGYTF | TGCGCCAGCAGTGAATCGGGACAATACTATGGCTACACCTTC
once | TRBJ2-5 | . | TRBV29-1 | CSGTLGGETQYF | TGCAGCGGTACGCTGGGAGGCGAGACCCAGTACTTC